This TCR beta chain was found in a study of cytomegalovirus exposure and HLA in healthy donors. Across the whole study: HLA-typed donors were the source of tens of millions of unique TCRs, which an early data release held.

This CDR3 contains 12 residues. Germline lookup yields CDR1 SEHNR and CDR2 FQNEAQ (reference sequence). With 6 bases removed from V and 6 bases from J, the gap between germline ends came to 12 bases. Concerning this clone: As yet, its antigen is unknown.

The PCR used 60 Vbeta and 13 Jbeta primers. TCRdb's copy holds only in-frame clones and misses some; the assay was immunoSEQ multiplex PCR. Of more than 85,000 clones listed, roughly four fifths were seen once; the top ten hold roughly 8.9%. Study findings and constraints: A later analysis linked around 15,000 TCR beta sequences to HLA alleles at 0.05 false discovery rate. Later analysis suggested most CMV-associated TCR beta chains were HLA-restricted. CMV serostatus was the only immune exposure information that was available.

The chain combines TRBV7-9 with TRBJ2-7, with TRBD1 as a possible D gene (6 bases). The sample was PBMCs. The receptor comes from a male donor in good health and CMV-seropositive. The CDR3 coding sequence is TGTGCCAGCAGGATCACAGGGTCCGAGCAGTACTTC. This sequence encodes CASRITGSEQYF.